These 16 T cell receptor beta chains came from one sample sequenced in a study of Tregs in tolerant kidney transplant recipients (dated by TCRdb to between 2017 and 2020). The library came from the immunoSEQ multiplex PCR assay. In its TCRdb copy, this immuneACCESS table keeps in-frame sequences only and misses some clones. Where compared with another copy, unresolved V genes explain less than half of these, and the others have no known cause. The record for this sample contains tens of thousands of clones. Roughly 0.8% of the sample rests with the top ten. The sample's time point, from its label and the paper: blood sample drawn before combined kidney and bone marrow transplant. Material: CD4+ T cells from blood, obtained before the transplant. These receptors were collected from a human donor who received a combined kidney and bone marrow transplant.

In regard to this clone: The missing CDR3 end, 3 residues past where the read stops, is filled in from the germline J gene. The V call is TRBV18, the J call TRBJ2-1; a weak D match, TRBD2 (6 bases). CDR3 length: 18 amino acids. Trimming removed 1 base at V and 6 bases at J, with 22 bases between. Looked up from germline, CDR1 is KGHSH and CDR2 is LQKENI. Incomplete CDR3 DNA: TGTGCCAGCTCACCACTGTTAAACCGGGACTTGCAATTCAATGAG. Its protein is CASSPLLNRDLQFNE. The whole CDR3 reads CASSPLLNRDLQFNEQFF.

Points on this clone: The read terminates 3 residues ahead of where the CDR3 ends, so the germline J gene completes it. This sequence joins TRBV20-1 and TRBJ1-5; D perhaps matches TRBD1 (6 bases). The V and J ends lost 3 bases and 0 bases respectively, with 15 bases between them. Germline V CDR1 and CDR2: DFQATT, SNEGSKA (reference sequence). CDR3 length: 16 amino acids. The CDR3 reads CSASPDRPYSNQPQHF. The sequenced part of the CDR3 DNA is TGCAGTGCTAGCCCAGACAGGCCGTATAGCAATCAGCCC.

Of note for this clone: Read data end 3 residues before the CDR3 end; the end is taken from the germline J gene. V and J are TRBV19 and TRBJ2-7; TRBD2 matches at 16 bases. Germline CDR1 reads LNHDA; CDR2 reads SQIVND (reference sequence). The CDR3 sequence is 18 residues long. V shed 5 bases, J shed 3 bases, and the junction held 10 bases outside the gene matches. Incomplete CDR3 DNA: TGTGCCAGTAGTTTCGAGGGACTAGCGGGAGGGCCAGTCTACGAG. It codes for CASSFEGLAGGPVYE. Given in full, the CDR3 is CASSFEGLAGGPVYEQYF.

A note on this clone: The read halts 3 residues ahead of the CDR3 end, with the missing end drawn from the germline J gene. The rearrangement joins TRBV19 to TRBJ2-2; tentatively, D is TRBD1 or TRBD2 (6 bases each). The germline CDR1 and CDR2 sequences are LNHDA and SQIVND (reference sequence). The CDR3 loop spans 15 amino acids. With 4 bases removed from V and 4 bases from J, the gap between germline ends came to 13 bases. Incomplete CDR3 DNA: TGTGCCAGTAGTAAAGGGGGAGGTGGCACCGGGGAG. Translation: CASSKGGGGTGE. The full CDR3 sequence reads CASSKGGGGTGELFF.

The CDR3 bases that were read are TGTGCCAGCAGCCCAGAGAATCAGCCC. Protein: CASSPENQP. The whole CDR3 protein is CASSPENQPQHF. The rearrangement uses TRBV7-9 and TRBJ1-5, with D uncertain. From the germline J gene comes the end of the CDR3, since the read stops 3 residues before it. The ends were cut back, 5 bases at V and 4 bases at J, with 6 bases in the middle. The CDR3 contains 12 residues. Germline V lookup: CDR1 SEHNR, CDR2 FQNEAQ (reference sequence).

Points on this clone: The CDR3 end falls 3 residues outside the read, so it is completed with the germline J gene. The chain recombines TRBV19 with TRBJ1-2; 8 bases are shared with TRBD1. V lost 4 bases and J lost 0; bases outside the gene matches: 7. CDR3 length: 16 amino acids. Germline V lookup: CDR1 LNHDA, CDR2 SQIVND (reference sequence). The DNA read from the CDR3 is TGTGCCAGTAGTAGGGACAGGACTAACGCTAACTATGGC. This gives the protein CASSRDRTNANYG. From start to end, the CDR3 is CASSRDRTNANYGYTF.

CDR3 sequence reads: CSAVQGAFVSQPQHF. Partial CDR3 DNA: TGCAGTGCTGTGCAGGGGGCATTTGTTAGTCAGCCC. The chain has TRBV20-1 and TRBJ1-5; TRBD1 matches 8 bases. The observed sequence ends 3 residues before the CDR3 terminus, with the missing tail filled in from the germline J gene. Germline lookup yields CDR1 DFQATT and CDR2 SNEGSKA (reference sequence). The CDR3 has 15 amino acids. J gave up 6 bases and V 5 bases, and 12 bases lay outside the gene matches.

As regards this clone: Coverage ceases 3 residues before the CDR3 finishes, and the germline J gene fills in the end. This sequence joins TRBV18 and TRBJ2-1, with 12 bases fitting TRBD2. This CDR3 is 14 amino acids long. Looked up from germline, CDR1 is KGHSH and CDR2 is LQKENI. V dropped 3 bases and J dropped 7; count of bases not matched to a gene: 1. CDR3 in amino acids: CASSPGTSGNEQFF. The sequenced CDR3 bases are TGTGCCAGCTCACCGGGGACTAGCGGGAATGAG.

As regards this clone: The read ends 3 residues before the CDR3 terminus; that terminus is restored from the germline J gene. The rearrangement links TRBV2 to TRBJ1-4; 7 bases line up with TRBD1. The CDR3 is 15 residues long. J gave up 3 bases and V 5 bases, and 6 bases lay outside the gene matches. Germline CDR1 reads SNHLY; CDR2 reads FYNNEI. The part of the CDR3 DNA that was read is TGTGCCAGCAGTCTACAGGGGTGGCCTAATGAAAAA. Encoded protein: CASSLQGWPNEK. The whole CDR3 protein is CASSLQGWPNEKLFF.

A remark on this clone: The read gets to within 3 residues of the CDR3 end, and the germline J gene fills in the rest. The chain has TRBV20-1 and TRBJ2-1; no definite D call. The CDR3 loop spans 10 amino acids. The germline CDR1 and CDR2 sequences are DFQATT and SNEGSKA (reference sequence). V dropped 3 bases and J dropped 6 bases, with 3 bases sitting between them. The CDR3 DNA, read in part, is TGCAGTGCTAGCTCCAATGAG. The encoded protein is CSASSNE. The full-length CDR3 reads as CSASSNEQFF.

On this clone: The read is 3 residues too short to cover the CDR3 end, so that end is filled in from the germline J gene. The V call is TRBV5-1, the J call TRBJ2-5, with a tentative D call TRBD1 (6 bases). V lost 4 bases and J lost 1, with 11 bases in between. The CDR3 is 14 amino acids. Germline CDR1 SGHRS, CDR2 YFSETQ. The covered CDR3 bases are TGCGCCAGCAGCAGGACAGTTACCCAAGAGACC. Translation: CASSRTVTQET. In full, the CDR3 reads CASSRTVTQETQYF. Complete variable domain (other parts from reference TRBV5-1 and TRBJ2-5): KAGVTQTPRYLIKTRGQQVTLSCSPISGHRSVSWYQQTPGQGLQFLFEYFSETQRNKGNFPGRFSGRQFSNSRSEMNVSTLELGDSALYLCASSRTVTQETQYFGPGTRLLVL.

The CDR3 protein is CAWSGSADTQYF. The CDR3 bases that were read are TGTGCCTGGAGTGGGTCGGCAGATACG. The rearrangement uses TRBV30 and TRBJ2-3; D remains unclear. The CDR3 end falls 3 residues outside the read, so it is completed with the germline J gene. The V end lost 1 base, the J end lost 4 bases, and 6 bases lay between the germline ends. The CDR3 runs to 12 residues. Germline-derived CDR1 and CDR2 are GTSNPN and SVGIG (reference sequence).

About this clone: The CDR3 end falls 3 residues outside the read, so it is completed with the germline J gene. V usage is TRBV10-1 and J usage is TRBJ1-4, with 8 bases aligning to TRBD1. The CDR3 totals 12 residues. Trimming removed 11 bases from V and 8 bases from J; junction bases left unmatched: 7. Per the germline V gene, CDR1 is WNHNN and CDR2 is SYGVQD (reference sequence). The CDR3: CAHTGQDEKLFF. The sequenced CDR3 bases are TGCGCCCACACGGGACAGGACGAAAAA.

Of note for this clone: The CDR3 is cut off 3 residues early in the read; its end comes from the germline J gene. V is TRBV30 and J is TRBJ2-1; tentatively, D is TRBD2 (6 bases). The CDR3 spans 13 residues. Germline V gene data show CDR1 as GTSNPN and CDR2 as SVGIG (reference sequence). Trimming shortened V by 7 bases and J by 6 bases, and 16 bases separated the two germline ends. Here the CDR3 reads CALGGPGCNEQFF. The part of the CDR3 DNA that was read is TGTGCCTTAGGAGGGCCGGGGTGCAATGAG.

Comments on this clone: Read coverage stops 3 residues before the CDR3 terminus; the germline J gene supplies the remainder. V is TRBV7-2 and J is TRBJ1-1, with 7 bases matching TRBD1. The CDR3 has 14 residues. Germline CDR1 and CDR2: SGHTA and FQGNSA. Incomplete CDR3 DNA: TGTGCCAGCAGCCTCGCGGACAGGCGTACGGAA. Encoded protein: CASSLADRRTE. The entire CDR3 protein reads CASSLADRRTEAFF.

As for this clone: With the read ending 3 residues before the CDR3 end, the germline J gene is used to fill in that end. The chain uses TRBV5-1 and TRBJ1-1, with 8 bases fitting TRBD1. This CDR3 is 14 amino acids long. After removal of 8 bases from V and 4 bases from J, the junction contained 10 bases not matched to a gene. Germline loops: CDR1 SGHRS, CDR2 YFSETQ. CDR3 region: CASSQGAGGTEAFF. The sequenced part of the CDR3 DNA is TGCGCCAGTTCTCAGGGGGCTGGGGGCACTGAA. Based on the CDR3 plus reference TRBV5-1 and TRBJ1-1, the full variable domain is KAGVTQTPRYLIKTRGQQVTLSCSPISGHRSVSWYQQTPGQGLQFLFEYFSETQRNKGNFPGRFSGRQFSNSRSEMNVSTLELGDSALYLCASSQGAGGTEAFFGQGTRLTVV.